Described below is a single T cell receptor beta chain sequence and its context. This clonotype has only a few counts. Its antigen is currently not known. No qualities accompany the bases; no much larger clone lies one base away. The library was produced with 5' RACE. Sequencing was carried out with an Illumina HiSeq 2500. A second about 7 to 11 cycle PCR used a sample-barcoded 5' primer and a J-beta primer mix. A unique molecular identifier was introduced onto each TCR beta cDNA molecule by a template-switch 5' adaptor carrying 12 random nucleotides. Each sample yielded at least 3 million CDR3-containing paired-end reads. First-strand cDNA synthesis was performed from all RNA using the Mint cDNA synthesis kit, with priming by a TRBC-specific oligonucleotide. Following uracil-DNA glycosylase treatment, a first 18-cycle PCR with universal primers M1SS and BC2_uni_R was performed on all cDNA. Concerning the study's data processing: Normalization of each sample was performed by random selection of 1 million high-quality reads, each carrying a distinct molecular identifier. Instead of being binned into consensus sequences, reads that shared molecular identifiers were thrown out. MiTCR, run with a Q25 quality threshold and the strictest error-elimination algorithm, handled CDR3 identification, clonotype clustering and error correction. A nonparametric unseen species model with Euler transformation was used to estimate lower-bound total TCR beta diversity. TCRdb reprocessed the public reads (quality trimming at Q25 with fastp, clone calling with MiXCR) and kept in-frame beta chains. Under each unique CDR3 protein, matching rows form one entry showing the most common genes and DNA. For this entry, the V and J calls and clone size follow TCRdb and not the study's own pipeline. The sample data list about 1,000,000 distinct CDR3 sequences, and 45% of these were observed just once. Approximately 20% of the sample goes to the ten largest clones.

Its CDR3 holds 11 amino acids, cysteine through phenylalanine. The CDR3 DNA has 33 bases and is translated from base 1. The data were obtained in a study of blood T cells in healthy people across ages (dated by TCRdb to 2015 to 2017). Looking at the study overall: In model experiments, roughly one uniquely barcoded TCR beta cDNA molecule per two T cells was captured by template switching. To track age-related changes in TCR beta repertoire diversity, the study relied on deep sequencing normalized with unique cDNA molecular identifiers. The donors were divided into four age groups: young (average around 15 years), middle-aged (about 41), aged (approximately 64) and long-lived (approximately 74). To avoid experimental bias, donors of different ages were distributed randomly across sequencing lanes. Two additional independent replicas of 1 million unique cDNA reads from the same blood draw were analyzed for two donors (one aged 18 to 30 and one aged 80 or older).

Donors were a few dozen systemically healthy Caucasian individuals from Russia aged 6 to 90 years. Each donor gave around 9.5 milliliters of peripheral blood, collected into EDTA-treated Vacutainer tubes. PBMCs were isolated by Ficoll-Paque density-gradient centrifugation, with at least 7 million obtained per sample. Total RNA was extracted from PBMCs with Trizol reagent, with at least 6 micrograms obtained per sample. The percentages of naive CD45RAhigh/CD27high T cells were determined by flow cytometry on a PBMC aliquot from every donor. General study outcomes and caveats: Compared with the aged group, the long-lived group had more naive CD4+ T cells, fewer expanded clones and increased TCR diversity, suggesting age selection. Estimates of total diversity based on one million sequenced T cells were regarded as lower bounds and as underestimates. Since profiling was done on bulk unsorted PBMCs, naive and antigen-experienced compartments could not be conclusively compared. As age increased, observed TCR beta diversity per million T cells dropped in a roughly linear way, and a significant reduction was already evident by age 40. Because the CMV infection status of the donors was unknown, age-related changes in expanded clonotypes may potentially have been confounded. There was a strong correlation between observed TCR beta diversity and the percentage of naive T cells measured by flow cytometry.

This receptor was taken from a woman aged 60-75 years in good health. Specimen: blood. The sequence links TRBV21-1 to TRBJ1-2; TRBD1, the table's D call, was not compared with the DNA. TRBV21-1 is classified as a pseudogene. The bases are TGTGCCAGCATTGACAGGGGTGGCTACACCTTC. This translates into CASIDRGGYTF.